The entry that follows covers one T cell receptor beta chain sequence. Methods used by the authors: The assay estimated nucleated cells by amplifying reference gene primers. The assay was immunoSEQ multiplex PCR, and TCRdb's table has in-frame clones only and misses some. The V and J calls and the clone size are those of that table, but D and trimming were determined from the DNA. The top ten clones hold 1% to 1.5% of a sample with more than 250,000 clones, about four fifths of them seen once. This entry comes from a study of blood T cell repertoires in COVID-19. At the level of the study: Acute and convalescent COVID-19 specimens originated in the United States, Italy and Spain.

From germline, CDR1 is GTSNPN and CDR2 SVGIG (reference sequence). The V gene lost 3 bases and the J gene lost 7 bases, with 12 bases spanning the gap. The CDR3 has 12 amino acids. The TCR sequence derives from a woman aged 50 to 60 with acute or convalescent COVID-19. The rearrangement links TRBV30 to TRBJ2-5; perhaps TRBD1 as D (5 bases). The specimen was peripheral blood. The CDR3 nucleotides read TGTGCCTGGAGCCAGGGCACGCGGACCCAGTACTTC. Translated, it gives CAWSQGTRTQYF.